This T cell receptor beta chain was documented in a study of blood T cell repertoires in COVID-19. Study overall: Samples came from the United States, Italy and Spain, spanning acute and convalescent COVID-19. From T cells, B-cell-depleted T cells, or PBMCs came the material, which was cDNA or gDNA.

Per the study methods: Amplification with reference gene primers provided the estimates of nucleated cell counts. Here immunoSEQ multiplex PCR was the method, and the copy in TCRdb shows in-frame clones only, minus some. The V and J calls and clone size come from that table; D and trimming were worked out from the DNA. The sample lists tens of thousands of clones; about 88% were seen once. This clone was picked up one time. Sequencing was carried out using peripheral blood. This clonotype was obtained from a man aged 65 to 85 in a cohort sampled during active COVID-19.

The CDR3 spells CASSLGGSSYNEQFF. CDR3 in DNA: TGCGCCAGCAGCTTGGGAGGGAGCTCCTACAATGAGCAGTTCTTC. The rearrangement links TRBV5-1 to TRBJ2-1, with a possible D match to TRBD2 (5 bases). This CDR3 is 15 amino acids long. The germline V and J ends were trimmed by 0 bases and 0 bases, with 7 bases remaining between them. Germline loops: CDR1 SGHRS, CDR2 YFSETQ. Supplemented by reference TRBV5-1 and TRBJ2-1, the full variable domain reads KAGVTQTPRYLIKTRGQQVTLSCSPISGHRSVSWYQQTPGQGLQFLFEYFSETQRNKGNFPGRFSGRQFSNSRSEMNVSTLELGDSALYLCASSLGGSSYNEQFFGPGTRLTVL.